This T cell receptor (beta chain) is from a study of Tregs in tolerant kidney transplant recipients. Study in general: The nonmyeloablative bone marrow transplants came from related graft donors, with transient mixed chimerism.

The repertoire was sequenced with immunoSEQ multiplex PCR; TCRdb's copy has only in-frame clones and lacks some. Among about 77,000 clones listed, 95% to 98% were seen once. With V trimmed by 2 bases and J by 8 bases, 10 bases remained unmatched. The CDR3 has 16 amino acids. The V gene's germline CDR1 is LNHDA and CDR2 SQIVND (reference sequence). Source: CD4+ T cells from blood, taken before the transplant. This clonotype was obtained from a human donor who received a combined kidney and bone marrow transplant. The chain links TRBV19 to TRBJ2-1; 9 bases line up with TRBD2. The DNA for the CDR3 is TGTGCCAGTAGTATAAGAGCGGGGGGAGTGGGTGATGAGCAGTTCTTC. Protein: CASSIRAGGVGDEQFF.